The clone carrying this TCR beta chain was found once. The identical CDR3 is also encoded by other nucleotide sequences in the sample. This record comes from a study of lymphopenia after photon versus proton radiotherapy. Produced via immunoSEQ multiplex PCR; TCRdb's table is partial and in-frame only. There are about 26,000 clones in the sample; roughly 85% occur only once, and 5.2% lies in the top ten. This CDR3 spans 15 amino acids. J was trimmed by 4 bases and V by 1 base; bases with no gene match: 4. In germline, CDR1 is SNHLY, CDR2 FYNNEI. The chain recombines TRBV2 with TRBJ2-7; 10 nucleotides match TRBD2. The specimen comprised peripheral blood, sampled from a patient treated with photon-based radiotherapy. This TCR derives from a man aged 25 to 40 with gastric cancer. The CDR3 is CASSEGQREGYEQYF. The DNA for the CDR3 is TGTGCCAGCAGTGAAGGCCAGCGGGAGGGGTACGAGCAGTACTTC.